This T cell receptor (beta chain) came from a study of blood T cells in healthy people across ages. Study results and caveats: PBMCs went unsorted, and a conclusive naive versus antigen-experienced comparison was therefore prevented. TCR beta diversity was tightly associated with the proportion of naive T cells.

J gave up 4 bases and V 0 bases, and 5 bases lay outside the gene matches. Germline V gene sequence: CDR1 SGHKS, CDR2 YYEKEE (reference sequence). CDR3 length: 16 amino acids. This clonotype was observed at least ten times. Its antigen is still unknown. Each donor was a healthy Caucasian individual from Russia, aged about 6 to 100. The second PCR ran about 6 to 11 cycles with a sample-barcoded 5' primer and J-beta primers. TCRdb used MiXCR to reprocess the 5' RACE reads, holding one entry per CDR3 protein. This sample has roughly 900,000 distinct CDR3 sequences, with roughly 26% found just once. The chain joins TRBV5-5 to TRBJ2-1; 9 bases agree with TRBD2. Sample: blood. The source is a woman aged 80 or over in good health. CDR3 region: CASSLGERGAYNEQFF. CDR3 coding DNA: TGTGCCAGCAGCTTGGGAGAGCGGGGGGCGTACAATGAGCAGTTCTTC.